This T cell receptor beta chain was retrieved from a study of identical twins. Study outcomes and limitations: Whereas memory repertoires showed no such difference, abundant cord blood beta clonotypes carried fewer insertions. Zero-insertion findings could be partly confounded by invariant cells (MAIT and iNKT cells).

This clonotype was found a few times. Antigen unknown. A universal primer site was created by template switching, with the cDNA bearing unique molecular identifiers. TCRdb re-called the 5' RACE reads with MiXCR, one entry per CDR3 protein. The table lists about 290,000 distinct CDR3 sequences, just under 9.5% of them singletons. Per germline, CDR1 PRHDT and CDR2 FYEKMQ (reference sequence). The V and J ends lost 0 bases and 0 bases respectively, with 9 bases between them. CDR3 size: 15 residues. These sequences were also reported in another study, on yellow fever vaccine responses in identical twins.

The specimen sequenced was CD8+ T cells sorted from blood. The TCR comes from a woman aged 18-29 years in good health. The J gene is TRBJ2-7, the V gene TRBV13, with D possibly TRBD2 on 6 matching bases. CDR3 DNA: TGTGCCAGCAGCTTAGGTGGCGGGGCCTCCTACGAGCAGTACTTC. This codes for CASSLGGGASYEQYF.